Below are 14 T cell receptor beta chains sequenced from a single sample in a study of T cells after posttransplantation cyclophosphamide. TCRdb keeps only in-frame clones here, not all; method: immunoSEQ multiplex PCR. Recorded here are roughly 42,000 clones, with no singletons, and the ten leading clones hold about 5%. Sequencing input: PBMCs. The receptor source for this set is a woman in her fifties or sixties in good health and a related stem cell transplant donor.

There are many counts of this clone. CDR3 bases: TGTGCCACCCGGACAGCTAATAATTCACCCCTCCACTTT. Translating gives CATRTANNSPLHF. The chain uses TRBV15 and TRBJ1-6, with D tentatively TRBD1 (6 bases). The CDR3 runs 13 residues. Germline assignment: CDR1 LNHNV and CDR2 YYDKDF (reference sequence). Trimming removed 8 bases from V and 5 bases from J, with 10 bases in between.

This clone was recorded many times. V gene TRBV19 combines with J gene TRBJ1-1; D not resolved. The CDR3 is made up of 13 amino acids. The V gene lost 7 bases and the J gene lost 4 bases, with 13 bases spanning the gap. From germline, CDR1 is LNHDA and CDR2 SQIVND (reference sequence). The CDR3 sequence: CASKEQIFTEAFF. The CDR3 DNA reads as TGTGCCAGTAAGGAACAGATCTTCACTGAAGCTTTCTTT.

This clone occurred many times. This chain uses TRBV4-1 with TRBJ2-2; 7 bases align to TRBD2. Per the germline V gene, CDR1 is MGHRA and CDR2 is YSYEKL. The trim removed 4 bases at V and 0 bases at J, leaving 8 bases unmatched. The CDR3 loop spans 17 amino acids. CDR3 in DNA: TGCGCCAGCAGCCCCGGTAGCGGGCGATCGAACACCGGGGAGCTGTTTTTT. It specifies CASSPGSGRSNTGELFF.

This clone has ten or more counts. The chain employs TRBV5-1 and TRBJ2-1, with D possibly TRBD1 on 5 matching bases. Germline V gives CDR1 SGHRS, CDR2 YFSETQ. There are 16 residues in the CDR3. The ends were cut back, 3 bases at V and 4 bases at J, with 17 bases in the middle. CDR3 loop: CASSSRTGANYNEQFF. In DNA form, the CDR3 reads TGCGCCAGCAGCTCCCGTACAGGAGCCAATTACAATGAGCAGTTCTTC.

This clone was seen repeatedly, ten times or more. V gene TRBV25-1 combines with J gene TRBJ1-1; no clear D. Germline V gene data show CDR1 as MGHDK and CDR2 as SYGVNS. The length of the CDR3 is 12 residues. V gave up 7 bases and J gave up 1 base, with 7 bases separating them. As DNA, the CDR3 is TGTGCCAGCAATCGCGGGAACACTGAAGCTTTCTTT. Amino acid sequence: CASNRGNTEAFF.

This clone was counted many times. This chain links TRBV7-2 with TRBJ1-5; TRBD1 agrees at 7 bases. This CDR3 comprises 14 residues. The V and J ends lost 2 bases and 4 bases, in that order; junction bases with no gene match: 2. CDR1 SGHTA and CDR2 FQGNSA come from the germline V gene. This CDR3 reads CASSLKQGNQPQHF. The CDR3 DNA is TGTGCCAGCAGCTTAAAACAGGGGAATCAGCCCCAGCATTTT.

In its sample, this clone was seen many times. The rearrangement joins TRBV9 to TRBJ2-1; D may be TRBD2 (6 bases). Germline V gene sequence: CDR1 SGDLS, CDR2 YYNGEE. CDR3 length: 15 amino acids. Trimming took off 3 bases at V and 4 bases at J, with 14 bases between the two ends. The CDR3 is CASSESAGTYNEQFF. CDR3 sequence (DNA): TGTGCCAGCAGCGAGAGCGCGGGGACGTACAATGAGCAGTTCTTC.

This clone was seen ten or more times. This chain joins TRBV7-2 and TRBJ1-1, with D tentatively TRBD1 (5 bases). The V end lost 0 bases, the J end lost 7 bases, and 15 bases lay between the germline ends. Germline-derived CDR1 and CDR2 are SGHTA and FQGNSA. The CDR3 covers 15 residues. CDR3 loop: CASSLAPTDLSEAFF. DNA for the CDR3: TGTGCCAGCAGCTTAGCGCCGACAGATTTGAGTGAAGCTTTCTTT.

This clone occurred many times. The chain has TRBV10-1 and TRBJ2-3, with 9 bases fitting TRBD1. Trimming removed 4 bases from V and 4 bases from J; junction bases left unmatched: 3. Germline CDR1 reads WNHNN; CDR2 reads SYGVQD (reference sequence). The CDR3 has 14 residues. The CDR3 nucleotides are TGCGCCAGCAGTGGCGGGACAGGGCCAGATACGCAGTATTTT. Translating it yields CASSGGTGPDTQYF.

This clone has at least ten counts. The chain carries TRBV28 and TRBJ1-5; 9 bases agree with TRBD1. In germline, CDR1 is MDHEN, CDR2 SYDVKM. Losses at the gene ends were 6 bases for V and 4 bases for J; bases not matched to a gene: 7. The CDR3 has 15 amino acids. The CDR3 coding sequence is TGTGCCAGCAGGAAGATGGGACAGGGAAATCAGCCCCAGCATTTT. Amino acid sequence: CASRKMGQGNQPQHF.

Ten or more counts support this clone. This CDR3 reads CAWSRDRGQGGNQPQHF. CDR3 coding DNA: TGTGCCTGGAGTCGCGACAGGGGGCAAGGAGGCAATCAGCCCCAGCATTTT. The chain has TRBV30 and TRBJ1-5; 10 nucleotides agree with TRBD1. V dropped 2 bases and J dropped 2; count of bases not matched to a gene: 9. CDR1 and CDR2 (germline): GTSNPN, SVGIG (reference sequence). The CDR3 extends over 17 amino acids.

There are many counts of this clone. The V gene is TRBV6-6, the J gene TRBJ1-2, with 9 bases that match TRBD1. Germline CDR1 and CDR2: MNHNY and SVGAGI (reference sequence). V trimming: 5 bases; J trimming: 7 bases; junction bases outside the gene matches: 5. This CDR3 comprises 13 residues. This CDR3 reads CASSHTGGSGYTF. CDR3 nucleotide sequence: TGTGCCAGCAGTCATACAGGGGGCTCTGGCTACACCTTC.

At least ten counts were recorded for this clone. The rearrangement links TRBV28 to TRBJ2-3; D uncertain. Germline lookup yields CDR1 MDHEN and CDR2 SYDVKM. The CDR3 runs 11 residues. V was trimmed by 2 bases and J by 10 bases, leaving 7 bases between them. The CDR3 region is CASSLSRSQYF. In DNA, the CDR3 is TGTGCCAGCAGTTTAAGTCGGTCGCAGTATTTT.

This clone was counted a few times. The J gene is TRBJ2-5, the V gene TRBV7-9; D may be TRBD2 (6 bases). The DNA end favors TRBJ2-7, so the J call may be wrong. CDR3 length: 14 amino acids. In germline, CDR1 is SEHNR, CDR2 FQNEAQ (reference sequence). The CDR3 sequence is CASSPSGVHYEQYF. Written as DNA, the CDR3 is TGTGCCAGCAGCCCCTCGGGGGTTCACTACGAGCAGTACTTC.